This TCR beta chain was found in a study of blood T cell repertoires in COVID-19. Study overall: The study drew acute and convalescent COVID-19 samples from the United States, Italy and Spain. Nucleic acid was either cDNA or gDNA, and it came from T cells, B-cell-depleted T cells, or PBMCs.

Germline-derived CDR1 and CDR2 are SEHNR and FQNEAQ (reference sequence). V was shortened by 4 bases and J by 3 bases, with 8 bases between the two germline ends. This CDR3 has 13 residues. Source study methods: Estimates of nucleated cell counts were drawn from the amplification of reference gene primers. Assay: immunoSEQ multiplex PCR; the TCRdb copy retains only in-frame clones and omits some. The DNA was the basis for D and trimming; V, J and clone size are from that table. The data hold about 120,000 clones, with less than 90% observed a single time. The origin of this receptor is a young man with acute or convalescent COVID-19. Sequences were obtained from peripheral blood. The chain carries TRBV7-9 and TRBJ2-3; a weak D match, TRBD2 (5 bases). The CDR3 sequence: CASSSGITDTQYF. The CDR3 DNA follows: TGTGCCAGCAGCTCGGGGATTACAGATACGCAGTATTTT.